This T cell receptor beta chain is from a study of blood T cell repertoires in COVID-19. Study in general: Sample material is recorded as cDNA or gDNA derived from T cells, B-cell-depleted T cells, or PBMCs.

Original analysis: Amplified reference gene primers provided the basis for estimating nucleated cell counts. The data were produced by immunoSEQ multiplex PCR, yet TCRdb's version contains in-frame clones alone and is incomplete. The D gene and trimming were derived from the DNA, and the V and J assignments and clone size from that table. The sample contains hundreds of thousands of clones, around 89% of which appear only once. The Seattle patients joined while their infection was active and were tracked longitudinally afterward. Per germline, CDR1 MGHRA and CDR2 YSYEKL. The CDR3 length is 15 residues. The ends were cut back, 1 base at V and 1 base at J, with 10 bases in the middle.

The sequence was collected from a woman aged 40 to 50 with COVID-19, enrolled during active disease. Material for sequencing was peripheral blood. The genes are TRBV4-1 and TRBJ1-1; no firm D call. CDR3 bases: TGCGCCAGCAGCCAAGGAGGGCCTTGGAACACTGAAGCTTTCTTT. As protein: CASSQGGPWNTEAFF.